The 27 T cell receptor beta chains below were found in one sample sequenced in a study of sequential checkpoint blockade in melanoma. Assay: immunoSEQ multiplex PCR; the TCRdb copy retains only in-frame clones and omits some. The sample gives some 13,000 clones, approximately 78% of which show up once; approximately 32% is in the top ten. Noted treatment: randomized to nivolumab then ipilimumab (arm A) or the reverse (arm B). The material was CD8+ T cells sorted from blood (inferred from file names), obtained from a patient given nivolumab and ipilimumab in sequence. The source is a human donor with melanoma.

The chain recombines TRBV7-9 with TRBJ2-1; possible D gene TRBD2, 6 bases. CDR3 length: 16 residues. Germline V lookup: CDR1 SEHNR, CDR2 FQNEAQ (reference sequence). The germline V and J ends were trimmed by 5 bases and 1 base, with 15 bases remaining between them. Here the CDR3 DNA reads TGTGCCAGCAGCCACCTAGGGCTAGCGTCCTACAATGAGCAGTTCTTC. Translated: CASSHLGLASYNEQFF.

This chain uses TRBV7-9 with TRBJ2-1, with a weak D call TRBD2 (5 bases). Germline lookup yields CDR1 SEHNR and CDR2 FQNEAQ (reference sequence). V lost 5 bases to trimming and J lost 10 bases, with 18 bases between them. The CDR3 contains 14 residues. CDR3 nucleotides: TGTGCCAGCAGCGACCCGGGAAAAAAGAGGGAGCAGTTCTTC. This encodes CASSDPGKKREQFF.

V gene TRBV7-9 combines with J gene TRBJ2-7, with 9 bases that match TRBD1. Germline CDR1 is SEHNR and CDR2 is FQNEAQ (reference sequence). CDR3 length: 14 residues. After removal of 5 bases from V and 4 bases from J, the junction contained 6 bases not matched to a gene. This CDR3 is CASSPGQGPYEQYF. As DNA, the CDR3 is TGTGCCAGCAGCCCCGGACAGGGGCCTTACGAGCAGTACTTC.

The chain recombines TRBV7-9 with TRBJ1-5; 10 bases align to TRBD1. Germline assignment: CDR1 SEHNR and CDR2 FQNEAQ (reference sequence). CDR3 length: 14 amino acids. Trimming at V came to 5 bases and at J to 6 bases, leaving 4 bases not matched to a gene. The CDR3 loop is CASSDGTGVQPQHF. The CDR3 coding sequence is TGTGCCAGCAGCGACGGGACAGGGGTTCAGCCCCAGCATTTT.

V gene TRBV7-6 combines with J gene TRBJ2-3; TRBD2 is a possible D gene (6 bases). The germline V and J ends were trimmed by 2 bases and 4 bases, with 13 bases remaining between them. The germline gives CDR1 SGHVS, CDR2 FNYEAQ. The CDR3 runs 15 residues. The CDR3 here is CASSLRPERADTQYF. For the CDR3, the DNA is TGTGCCAGCAGCTTAAGGCCCGAGCGGGCAGATACGCAGTATTTT.

V is TRBV25-1 and J is TRBJ2-2, with TRBD2 identical over 8 bases. The length of the CDR3 is 11 residues. Unmatched junction bases numbered 4, after V lost 9 bases and J lost 10 bases. Germline loops: CDR1 MGHDK, CDR2 SYGVNS. As DNA, the CDR3 is TGTGCCAGTCGCGGGGGGATGGAGCTGTTTTTT. It codes for CASRGGMELFF.

The V and J genes are TRBV19 and TRBJ2-1; D perhaps matches TRBD2 (7 bases). The CDR3 spans 17 residues. Looked up from germline, CDR1 is LNHDA and CDR2 is SQIVND (reference sequence). Trimming left V 1 base short and J 3 bases short, with 16 bases between. The CDR3 is CASSIAGGHPLYNEQFF. CDR3 coding DNA: TGTGCCAGTAGTATAGCGGGGGGCCACCCTCTCTACAATGAGCAGTTCTTC. The complete variable domain, with remaining parts taken from reference TRBV19 and TRBJ2-1, reads DGGITQSPKYLFRKEGQNVTLSCEQNLNHDAMYWYRQDPGQGLRLIYYSQIVNDFQKGDIAEGYSVSREKKESFPLTVTSAQKNPTAFYLCASSIAGGHPLYNEQFFGPGTRLTVL.

The CDR3 DNA reads TGTGCCAGCAGCTTAGTACAGCGGGAGACCCAGTACTTC. The encoded protein is CASSLVQRETQYF. The V gene is TRBV7-2, the J gene TRBJ2-5; D possibly corresponds to TRBD2 (5 bases). Looked up from germline, CDR1 is SGHTA and CDR2 is FQGNSA. The CDR3 runs to 13 residues. Trimming removed 1 base from V and 5 bases from J, with 8 bases in between.

This chain links TRBV9 with TRBJ1-1; no clear D. V lost 0 bases to trimming and J lost 4 bases, with 10 bases between them. The germline V gene encodes CDR1 SGDLS and CDR2 YYNGEE. The CDR3 sequence is 14 residues long. CDR3: CASSVDGDSTEAFF. Here the CDR3 DNA reads TGTGCCAGCAGCGTAGACGGGGATTCCACTGAAGCTTTCTTT.

The chain is built from TRBV27 and TRBJ2-5; 8 bases fit TRBD1. The DNA end is more similar to TRBJ2-7, so the J call may be wrong. This CDR3 has 15 amino acids. Germline V CDR1 and CDR2: MNHEY, SMNVEV (reference sequence). In nucleotides, the CDR3 is TGTGCCAGCAGTACGGGGACAGGACCTTCCTACGAGCAGTACTTC. Protein sequence: CASSTGTGPSYEQYF.

The rearrangement links TRBV5-6 to TRBJ2-7; tentative D call: TRBD1 (5 bases). Germline CDR1 SGHDT, CDR2 YYEEEE. The CDR3 consists of 15 residues. V shed 0 bases and J shed 3 bases, with 13 bases lying between them. CDR3 sequence reads: CASSLGGGPLYEQYF. The CDR3, as DNA: TGTGCCAGCAGCTTGGGGGGCGGACCACTCTACGAGCAGTACTTC.

This chain joins TRBV2 and TRBJ2-7, with D possibly being TRBD1 (5 bases). The germline V gene has CDR1 SNHLY and CDR2 FYNNEI. V was trimmed by 7 bases and J by 1 base, leaving 11 bases between them. This CDR3 has 13 amino acids. CDR3 in DNA: TGTGCCAGCACCGGCAGGGAATCCTACGAGCAGTACTTC. Its translation: CASTGRESYEQYF. The complete variable domain, with remaining parts taken from reference TRBV2 and TRBJ2-7, reads EPEVTQTPSHQVTQMGQEVILRCVPISNHLYFYWYRQILGQKVEFLVSFYNNEISEKSEIFDDQFSVERPDGSNFTLKIRSTKLEDSAMYFCASTGRESYEQYFGPGTRLTVT.

The chain combines TRBV11-2 with TRBJ2-7, with a weak D call TRBD2 (6 bases). The CDR3 extends over 15 amino acids. V lost 2 bases and J lost 0, with 11 bases in between. Germline CDR1 and CDR2: SGHAT and FQNNGV. The CDR3: CASSLISEGSYEQYF. The DNA of the CDR3 is TGTGCCAGCAGCTTAATATCGGAGGGCTCCTACGAGCAGTACTTC.

The rearrangement joins TRBV7-9 to TRBJ2-1; tentative D call: TRBD2 (6 bases). The V gene lost 0 bases and the J gene lost 7 bases, with 13 bases spanning the gap. The germline V gene has CDR1 SEHNR and CDR2 FQNEAQ (reference sequence). This CDR3 spans 15 amino acids. The CDR3 region has the DNA TGTGCCAGCAGCTTAGCGGGAGGCCCCGGGAATGAGCAGTTCTTC. Translation gives CASSLAGGPGNEQFF.

This clone came up once. One junction end disagrees with the germline gene, perhaps due to a read error. V is TRBV19 and J is TRBJ2-1; weak D call: TRBD1 (6 bases). The CDR3 consists of 16 residues. Germline V gene data show CDR1 as LNHDA and CDR2 as SQIVND (reference sequence). The DNA of the CDR3 is TGTGCCAGTAGTATCGGGACATTGGGGTCCTACAATGAGCAGCTCTTC. It specifies CASSIGTLGSYNEQLF.

The chain uses TRBV7-9 and TRBJ2-3; 7 bases match TRBD2. V trimming: 6 bases; J trimming: 6 bases; junction bases outside the gene matches: 12. The CDR3 is made up of 15 amino acids. Per the germline V gene, CDR1 is SEHNR and CDR2 is FQNEAQ (reference sequence). In DNA form, the CDR3 reads TGTGCCAGCAGTTTGTGGGGAGCGGGAAGGGATACGCAGTATTTT. As protein: CASSLWGAGRDTQYF. The variable domain in full, with the rest retrieved from reference TRBV7-9 and TRBJ2-3, is DTGVSQNPRHKITKRGQNVTFRCDPISEHNRLYWYRQTLGQGPEFLTYFQNEAQLEKSRLLSDRFSAERPKGSFSTLEIQRTEQGDSAMYLCASSLWGAGRDTQYFGPGTRLTVL.

This chain links TRBV6-1 with TRBJ2-5; 8 nucleotides line up with TRBD2. V lost 2 bases to trimming and J lost 7 bases; unmatched junction nucleotides: 15. The length of the CDR3 is 17 residues. Germline CDR1 and CDR2: MNHNS and SASEGT. CDR3 sequence reads: CASSELGSGGFSLTQYF. The CDR3 DNA is TGTGCCAGCAGTGAACTAGGAAGCGGGGGTTTTTCATTGACCCAGTACTTC.

The chain uses TRBV27 and TRBJ1-1, with D unresolved. The CDR3 totals 13 residues. Germline V lookup: CDR1 MNHEY, CDR2 SMNVEV (reference sequence). Trimming left V 5 bases short and J 6 bases short, with 13 bases between. CDR3 residues: CASSLSTFSEAFF. For the CDR3, the DNA is TGTGCCAGCAGTCTCTCGACATTTTCTGAAGCTTTCTTT.

The chain is built from TRBV27 and TRBJ2-7; D is possibly TRBD1 (5 bases). The CDR3 is made up of 15 amino acids. The V gene lost 3 bases and the J gene lost 3 bases, with 15 bases spanning the gap. Germline V CDR1 and CDR2: MNHEY, SMNVEV (reference sequence). The DNA of the CDR3 is TGTGCCAGCAGTTTCGGCTTAGGCAGGGACTACGAGCAGTACTTC. Translated, it gives CASSFGLGRDYEQYF.

This clone was found a few times. This chain links TRBV7-1 with TRBJ2-7; 10 bases are shared with TRBD1. TRBV7-1 belongs to the ORF category, with a function that is uncertain. J lost 0 bases, V lost 4 bases, and 12 bases had no gene match. The CDR3 sequence is 18 residues long. The chain's CDR3 is CASSLAPGQGSVSYEQYF. CDR3 sequence (DNA): TGTGCCAGCAGCTTAGCGCCGGGACAGGGGTCGGTCTCCTACGAGCAGTACTTC.

The chain recombines TRBV11-2 with TRBJ2-3; 8 bases fit TRBD1. Germline V gene lookup returns CDR1 SGHAT and CDR2 FQNNGV. The V gene end was trimmed by 0 bases and the J gene end by 3 bases; junction bases not matched to a gene: 5. This CDR3 has 16 residues. CDR3 region: CASSLDFQGATDTQYF. The CDR3 region has the DNA TGTGCCAGCAGCTTAGATTTCCAGGGGGCAACAGATACGCAGTATTTT. The full variable domain, completed using reference TRBV11-2 and TRBJ2-3, is EAGVAQSPRYKIIEKRQSVAFWCNPISGHATLYWYQQILGQGPKLLIQFQNNGVVDDSQLPKDRFSAERLKGVDSTLKIQPAKLEDSAVYLCASSLDFQGATDTQYFGPGTRLTVL.

The chain is built from TRBV27 and TRBJ2-3, with 10 bases aligning to TRBD1. Germline assignment: CDR1 MNHEY and CDR2 SMNVEV (reference sequence). The ends lost 5 bases at V and 0 bases at J; junction bases unmatched: 2. CDR3 length equals 15 residues. CDR3 bases: TGTGCCAGCAGTCCGGGACAGGGGAGCACAGATACGCAGTATTTT. It encodes CASSPGQGSTDTQYF.

V is TRBV9 and J is TRBJ2-1; TRBD2 agrees at 8 bases. From germline, CDR1 is SGDLS and CDR2 YYNGEE. Trimming cost V 2 bases and J 3 bases; bases outside gene matches: 7. The CDR3 contains 16 residues. DNA of the CDR3: TGTGCCAGCAGCGTTAATAGCGGGAACGGCTACAATGAGCAGTTCTTC. Its translation is CASSVNSGNGYNEQFF.

This chain uses TRBV4-2 with TRBJ2-7; D is possibly TRBD2 (7 bases). Germline values: CDR1 LGHNA, CDR2 YNFKEQ. Trimming cost V 4 bases and J 0 bases, with 22 bases left between them. CDR3 length: 18 amino acids. In DNA form, the CDR3 reads TGTGCCAGCAGCCTAGGATCTAGGGGGAGGGTTCCCTCCTACGAGCAGTACTTC. Protein: CASSLGSRGRVPSYEQYF.

Details on this clone: This same CDR3 is encoded by further DNA sequences in the sample. The CDR3 sequence: CASSLGGGNEQFF. CDR3 nucleotide sequence: TGTGCCAGCAGCCTAGGGGGGGGGAATGAGCAGTTCTTC. V and J are TRBV7-9 and TRBJ2-1, with D perhaps TRBD2 (7 bases). CDR3 length: 13 residues. Trimming cost V 5 bases and J 7 bases, with 12 bases left between them. Germline V CDR1 and CDR2: SEHNR, FQNEAQ (reference sequence).

The rearrangement joins TRBV15 to TRBJ1-1; the D is unclear. The germline V and J ends were trimmed by 0 bases and 11 bases, with 7 bases remaining between them. Looked up from germline, CDR1 is LNHNV and CDR2 is YYDKDF (reference sequence). The CDR3 extends over 11 amino acids. CDR3 coding DNA: TGTGCCACCAGCAGAGATTACGAGGCTTTCTTT. Its translation is CATSRDYEAFF.

The chain recombines TRBV6-1 with TRBJ2-7; 7 nucleotides line up with TRBD1. Germline V CDR1 and CDR2: MNHNS, SASEGT. The ends lost 3 bases at V and 2 bases at J; junction bases unmatched: 4. The CDR3 spans 14 residues. This CDR3 is CASSERDSTYEQYF. As DNA, the CDR3 is TGTGCCAGCAGTGAGAGGGACAGCACCTACGAGCAGTACTTC.